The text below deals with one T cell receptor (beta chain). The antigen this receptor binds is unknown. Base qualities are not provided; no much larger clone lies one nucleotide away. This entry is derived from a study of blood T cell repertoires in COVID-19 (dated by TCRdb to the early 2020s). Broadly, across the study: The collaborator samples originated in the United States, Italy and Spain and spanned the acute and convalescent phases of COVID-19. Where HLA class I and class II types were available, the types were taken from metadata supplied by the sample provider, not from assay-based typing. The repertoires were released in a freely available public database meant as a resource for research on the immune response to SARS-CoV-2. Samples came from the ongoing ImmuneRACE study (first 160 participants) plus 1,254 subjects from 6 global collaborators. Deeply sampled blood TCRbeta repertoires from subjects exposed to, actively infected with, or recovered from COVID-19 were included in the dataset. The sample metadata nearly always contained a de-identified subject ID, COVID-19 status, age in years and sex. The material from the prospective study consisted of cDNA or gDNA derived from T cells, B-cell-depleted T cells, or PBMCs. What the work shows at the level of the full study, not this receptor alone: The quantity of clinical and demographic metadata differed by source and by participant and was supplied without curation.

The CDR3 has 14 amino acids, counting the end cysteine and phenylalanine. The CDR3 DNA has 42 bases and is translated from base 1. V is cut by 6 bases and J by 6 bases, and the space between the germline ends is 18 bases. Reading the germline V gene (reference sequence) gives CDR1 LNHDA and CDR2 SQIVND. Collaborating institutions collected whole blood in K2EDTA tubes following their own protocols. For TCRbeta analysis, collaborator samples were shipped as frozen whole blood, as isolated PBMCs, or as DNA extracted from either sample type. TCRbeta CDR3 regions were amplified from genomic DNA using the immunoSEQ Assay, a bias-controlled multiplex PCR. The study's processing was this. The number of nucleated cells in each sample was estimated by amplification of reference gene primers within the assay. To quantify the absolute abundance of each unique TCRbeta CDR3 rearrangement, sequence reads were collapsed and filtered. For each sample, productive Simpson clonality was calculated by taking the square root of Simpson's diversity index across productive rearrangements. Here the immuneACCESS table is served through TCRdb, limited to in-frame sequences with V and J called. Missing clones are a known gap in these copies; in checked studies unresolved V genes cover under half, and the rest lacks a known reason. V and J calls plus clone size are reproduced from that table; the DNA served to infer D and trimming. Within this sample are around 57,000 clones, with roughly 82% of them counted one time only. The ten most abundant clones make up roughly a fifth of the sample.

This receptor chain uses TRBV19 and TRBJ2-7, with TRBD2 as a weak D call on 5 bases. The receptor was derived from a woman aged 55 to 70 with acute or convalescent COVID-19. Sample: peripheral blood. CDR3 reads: CASSLTSGMGEQYF. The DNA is TGTGCCAGTAGCCTTACTTCGGGGATGGGCGAGCAGTACTTC.